The 30 T cell receptor beta chains reported below all come from one sample, sequenced in a study of blood T cell repertoires in COVID-19. Profiling relied on immunoSEQ multiplex PCR, and the TCRdb table lists in-frame clones only, not all of them. The data contain about 360,000 clones, about 86% of them singletons. Sequencing was carried out using peripheral blood. Receptor source: a woman aged 55 to 70 with COVID-19, enrolled during active disease.

This clone has a single count. This chain connects TRBV13 to TRBJ1-1; the match to TRBD1 covers 9 bases. Germline CDR1 reads PRHDT; CDR2 reads FYEKMQ (reference sequence). Germline trimming cut 5 bases from V and 0 bases from J; bases unmatched to any gene: 7. The CDR3 extends over 16 amino acids. The CDR3 nucleotides are TGTGCCAGCAGCCCCGGACAGGGGTGGGTGAACACTGAAGCTTTCTTT. Protein product: CASSPGQGWVNTEAFF.

The CDR3 protein is CASSGPGSPLHF. The CDR3 DNA follows: TGCGCCAGCAGCGGGCCGGGGTCACCCCTCCACTTT. The rearrangement joins TRBV4-3 to TRBJ1-6; D is uncertain. CDR1 is LGHNA, CDR2 YSLEER, per germline. Trimming left V 5 bases short and J 10 bases short, with 9 bases between. This CDR3 contains 12 residues.

This chain uses TRBV5-4 with TRBJ2-2; the match to TRBD1 covers 9 bases. Looked up from germline, CDR1 is SGHNT and CDR2 is YYREEE (reference sequence). V dropped 4 bases and J dropped 2; count of bases not matched to a gene: 3. CDR3 length: 15 amino acids. As DNA, the CDR3 is TGTGCCAGCAGCCGGACAGGGGCTAACACCGGGGAGCTGTTTTTT. As protein: CASSRTGANTGELFF.

The chain joins TRBV5-4 to TRBJ1-1; a possible D gene is TRBD1 (6 bases). In germline, CDR1 is SGHNT, CDR2 YYREEE (reference sequence). This CDR3 has 15 residues. Between the trimmed V and J ends, which lost 2 bases and 5 bases, there was a span of 16 bases. The CDR3 DNA reads TGTGCCAGCAGCTTCGCGGGCAGGGGATGGACTGAAGCTTTCTTT. Translating it yields CASSFAGRGWTEAFF.

Comment on this clone: The same CDR3 arises from other DNA sequences in this sample as well. This chain uses TRBV5-1 with TRBJ2-1; 8 bases are a match to TRBD2. Germline V gives CDR1 SGHRS, CDR2 YFSETQ. J was trimmed by 5 bases and V by 0 bases; bases with no gene match: 4. There are 15 residues in the CDR3. The CDR3 reads CASSLVLAGNNEQFF. CDR3 in DNA: TGCGCCAGCAGCTTGGTGTTAGCGGGAAACAATGAGCAGTTCTTC.

The count of this clone is one. The gene calls are TRBV27 and TRBJ2-7; TRBD1 matches 7 bases. V lost 6 bases, J lost 3 bases, and 11 bases stayed unmatched. CDR1 and CDR2 (germline): MNHEY, SMNVEV (reference sequence). The CDR3 is made up of 15 amino acids. The CDR3 protein is CASSLSTGWSYEQYF. The CDR3 DNA sequence: TGTGCCAGCAGCCTCTCGACAGGGTGGAGCTACGAGCAGTACTTC.

In this sample, this clone turned up once. The chain employs TRBV13 and TRBJ2-3, with TRBD2 matching 9 bases. This CDR3 has 17 residues. CDR1 is PRHDT and CDR2 is FYEKMQ in the germline V gene (reference sequence). V trimming: 1 base; J trimming: 2 bases; junction bases outside the gene matches: 7. CDR3 DNA sequence: TGTGCCAGCAGCTTAGTCGCAGCGGGGGGTATCACAGATACGCAGTATTTT. Translating it yields CASSLVAAGGITDTQYF.

V and J are TRBV2 and TRBJ2-1; 8 bases match TRBD1. The CDR3 spans 12 residues. Germline V lookup: CDR1 SNHLY, CDR2 FYNNEI. Unmatched junction bases numbered 5, after V lost 6 bases and J lost 10 bases. CDR3 amino acids: CASREQGEEQFF. The DNA of the CDR3 is TGTGCCAGCAGGGAACAGGGGGAAGAGCAGTTCTTC.

The genes are TRBV3-1 (or the pseudogene TRBV3-2) and TRBJ1-6; 9 positions match TRBD1. CDR1 is LGHDT, CDR2 YNNKEL, per germline (reference sequence). V shed 2 bases, J shed 8 bases, and the junction held 4 bases outside the gene matches. The CDR3 spans 15 residues. The CDR3 DNA reads as TGTGCCAGCAGCCAATTGGGACAGGGAGATTCACCCCTCCACTTT. It codes for CASSQLGQGDSPLHF.

Only a few counts were recorded for this clone. This chain uses TRBV7-9 with TRBJ2-6; D is unresolved. This CDR3 contains 13 residues. Per the germline V gene, CDR1 is SEHNR and CDR2 is FQNEAQ (reference sequence). Trimming left V 6 bases short and J 1 base short, with 4 bases between. CDR3 sequence (DNA): TGTGCCAGCAGTTCATCTGGGGCCAACGTCCTGACTTTC. It translates to CASSSSGANVLTF.

The rearrangement uses TRBV5-5 and TRBJ1-5, with D tentatively TRBD1 (6 bases). Per germline, CDR1 SGHKS and CDR2 YYEKEE (reference sequence). V shed 4 bases and J shed 2 bases, with 16 bases lying between them. CDR3 length equals 16 residues. Here the CDR3 DNA reads TGTGCCAGCAGCCCCTCGGGACATTCACGCAATCAGCCCCAGCATTTT. This codes for CASSPSGHSRNQPQHF.

The gene calls are TRBV5-4 and TRBJ1-4, with a possible D match to TRBD1 (6 bases). V shed 4 bases and J shed 6 bases, with 13 bases lying between them. This CDR3 region has 14 residues. CDR1 and CDR2 (germline): SGHNT, YYREEE (reference sequence). In DNA, the CDR3 is TGTGCCAGCAGCATCCGGGACACAGATGAAAAACTGTTTTTT. Amino acids: CASSIRDTDEKLFF.

V gene TRBV9 combines with J gene TRBJ2-2, with 7 bases aligning to TRBD1. The germline gives CDR1 SGDLS, CDR2 YYNGEE. The CDR3 spans 15 residues. Trimming took 3 bases from V and 5 from J; bases not matched to a gene: 7. The CDR3 sequence is CASSEKQGWTGELFF. In DNA form, the CDR3 reads TGTGCCAGCAGCGAGAAACAGGGGTGGACCGGGGAGCTGTTTTTT.

The chain recombines TRBV6-5 with TRBJ2-2; D is undetermined. The V gene lost 0 bases and the J gene lost 6 bases, with 11 bases spanning the gap. CDR1 and CDR2 from the germline V gene are MNHEY and SVGAGI. This CDR3 is 15 amino acids long. CDR3 loop: CASSYSKRFAGELFF. In DNA, the CDR3 is TGTGCCAGCAGTTACTCGAAGAGGTTCGCCGGGGAGCTGTTTTTT.

J is TRBJ1-1 and V is TRBV6-5; 7 bases line up with TRBD1. The V gene end was trimmed by 6 bases and the J gene end by 4 bases; junction bases not matched to a gene: 5. The CDR3 sequence is 13 residues long. Germline lookup yields CDR1 MNHEY and CDR2 SVGAGI. This CDR3 reads CASSLTGPTEAFF. CDR3 nucleotide sequence: TGTGCCAGCAGCCTGACAGGGCCCACTGAAGCTTTCTTT.

J is TRBJ2-5 and V is TRBV7-8, with D possibly TRBD2 on 6 matching bases. The germline CDR1 and CDR2 sequences are SGHVS and FQNEAQ. The CDR3 spans 14 residues. Trimming cost V 1 base and J 4 bases, with 10 bases left between them. CDR3 bases: TGTGCCAGCAGCTTAGAACGGGGAGGAGAGACCCAGTACTTC. It encodes CASSLERGGETQYF.

V is TRBV5-1 and J is TRBJ2-2; D is unclear. Germline CDR1 SGHRS, CDR2 YFSETQ. The CDR3 sequence is 14 residues long. The DNA of the CDR3 is TGCGCAGCCAGTGACTCTCCGGGCACCGGGGAGCTGTTTTTT. Protein product: CAASDSPGTGELFF.

This clone was counted a few times. The rearrangement joins TRBV7-8 to TRBJ1-6; D ambiguous. V dropped 5 bases and J dropped 10 bases, with 15 bases sitting between them. In germline, CDR1 is SGHVS, CDR2 FQNEAQ. CDR3 size: 14 residues. Here the CDR3 DNA reads TGTGCCAGCAGCACCCTGTCCCAGTGGTCACCCCTCCACTTT. Translating it yields CASSTLSQWSPLHF.

This chain uses TRBV7-6 with TRBJ2-2, with D maybe TRBD1 (6 bases). There are 12 residues in the CDR3. CDR1 and CDR2 (germline): SGHVS, FNYEAQ. V was pared by 4 bases and J by 6 bases, with 6 bases between. CDR3 loop: CASSWGPGELFF. The DNA for the CDR3 is TGTGCCAGCAGCTGGGGGCCCGGGGAGCTGTTTTTT.

This sequence joins TRBV6-5 and TRBJ1-1; the D is unclear. CDR1 MNHEY and CDR2 SVGAGI come from the germline V gene. Trimming left V 8 bases short and J 3 bases short, with 10 bases between. This CDR3 is 12 amino acids long. CDR3 loop: CASQTGYTEAFF. In DNA, the CDR3 is TGTGCCAGCCAGACGGGGTACACTGAAGCTTTCTTT.

J is TRBJ2-5 and V is TRBV7-9; 10 positions agree with TRBD2. The CDR3 loop spans 16 amino acids. V lost 6 bases and J lost 0; bases outside the gene matches: 7. CDR1 and CDR2 from the germline V gene are SEHNR and FQNEAQ (reference sequence). Written as DNA, the CDR3 is TGTGCCAGCAGTGTCGTAGCGGGGGGTTACCAAGAGACCCAGTACTTC. Translation: CASSVVAGGYQETQYF.

V is TRBV6-5 and J is TRBJ1-6; D is possibly TRBD1 (5 bases). Trimming left V 8 bases short and J 4 bases short, with 15 bases between. This CDR3 spans 15 amino acids. The germline V gene encodes CDR1 MNHEY and CDR2 SVGAGI. In DNA, the CDR3 is TGTGCCAGCCAGTTGGAGACAGAATATAATTCACCCCTCCACTTT. It codes for CASQLETEYNSPLHF.

This clone was recorded only once. The chain recombines TRBV7-3 with TRBJ2-7, with D possibly being TRBD1 (6 bases). This CDR3 is built from 14 residues. Germline V CDR1 and CDR2: SGHTA, FQGTGA. Trimming removed 2 bases from V and 1 base from J, with 9 bases in between. CDR3 residues: CASSLGGGSYEQYF. The CDR3, as DNA: TGTGCCAGCAGCTTAGGGGGCGGATCCTACGAGCAGTACTTC.

The chain combines TRBV24-1 with TRBJ1-1; D possibly corresponds to TRBD1 (6 bases). Germline loops: CDR1 KGHDR, CDR2 SFDVKD. CDR3 length equals 17 residues. With 0 bases removed from V and 0 bases from J, the gap between germline ends came to 13 bases. The DNA for the CDR3 is TGTGCCACCAGTGATTTGGGGAGGGGGAGTCTGAACACTGAAGCTTTCTTT. Protein sequence: CATSDLGRGSLNTEAFF.

The V gene is TRBV7-2, the J gene TRBJ1-6; D possibly corresponds to TRBD1 (5 bases). The V end was cut by 5 bases, the J end by 1 base, with 9 bases between. CDR3 length: 15 residues. Germline-derived CDR1 and CDR2 are SGHTA and FQGNSA. Here the CDR3 DNA reads TGTGCCAGCAGCATAGACAGTTCCTATAATTCACCCCTCCACTTT. Its translation: CASSIDSSYNSPLHF.

This clone has just one count. V gene TRBV6-5 combines with J gene TRBJ2-4, with D possibly matching TRBD2 (5 bases). V lost 6 bases, J lost 7 bases, and 13 bases lay in between. Germline values: CDR1 MNHEY, CDR2 SVGAGI. This CDR3 contains 13 residues. DNA for the CDR3: TGTGCCAGCAGCCCCACAGCGGTGAACATTCAGTACTTC. Protein sequence: CASSPTAVNIQYF.

This clone was recorded only once. The chain combines TRBV4-2 with TRBJ1-4; 7 nucleotides line up with TRBD1. The CDR3 has 15 residues. V was pared by 2 bases and J by 8 bases, with 8 bases of the junction left unmatched. CDR1 and CDR2 (germline): LGHNA, YNFKEQ. Here the CDR3 reads CASSQPRDSNEKLFF. For the CDR3, the DNA is TGTGCCAGCAGCCAACCCCGGGACAGCAACGAAAAACTGTTTTTT.

The chain combines TRBV19 with TRBJ2-2; weak D call: TRBD1 (5 bases). Looked up from germline, CDR1 is LNHDA and CDR2 is SQIVND (reference sequence). V gave up 5 bases and J gave up 5 bases, with 12 bases separating them. There are 14 residues in the CDR3. CDR3 residues: CASSLMAGTGELFF. CDR3 bases: TGTGCCAGTAGTCTCATGGCAGGGACCGGGGAGCTGTTTTTT.

This rearrangement joins TRBV4-2 to TRBJ2-1; TRBD2 matches 8 bases. The CDR3 has 15 amino acids. Per germline, CDR1 LGHNA and CDR2 YNFKEQ. The junction had 4 bases not matched to a gene; V was cut back by 1 base and J by 5 bases. CDR3: CASSQGSGDDNEQFF. The CDR3 bases are TGTGCCAGCAGCCAAGGTAGCGGGGACGACAATGAGCAGTTCTTC.

The chain combines TRBV7-9 with TRBJ2-3, with 7 nucleotides matching TRBD1. The junction had 5 bases not matched to a gene; V was cut back by 4 bases and J by 4 bases. CDR3 length: 14 residues. Germline V gives CDR1 SEHNR, CDR2 FQNEAQ (reference sequence). In nucleotides, the CDR3 is TGTGCCAGCAGCTCCCGACAGGGCCCAGATACGCAGTATTTT. It codes for CASSSRQGPDTQYF.